This TCR beta chain was identified during a study of Graves' ophthalmopathy and Graves' hyperthyroidism. Study-level background: At the time of initial diagnosis and before any treatment, peripheral blood was collected.

Amplified TCR beta CDR3 regions were obtained using RNA transcripts as template. HTBI primers served in a first-round RT-PCR, which a second-round multiplex PCR followed. TCRdb independently ran MiXCR on the multiplex PCR reads; one entry per CDR3 protein. The table lists some 250,000 distinct CDR3 sequences, around 50% of them singletons. Other autoimmune diseases, uncontrolled infections, pregnancy and lactation each led to patient exclusion. Orbital computed tomography, together with clinical symptoms, serum thyroxine, TRAb and thyroid ultrasound, was used for diagnosis. PBMCs were isolated by Ficoll-Paque density gradient centrifugation, using about 10 ml of fresh peripheral blood as the starting material. This receptor was taken from an adult man with Graves' ophthalmopathy. The sequenced sample was peripheral blood.

CDR3 region: CASSEATSYEQYF. Here the CDR3 DNA reads TGTGCCAGCAGCGAGGCGACCTCCTACGAGCAGTACTTC. The J gene is TRBJ2-7, the V gene TRBV6-1; D uncertain. The CDR3 consists of 13 residues. CDR1 MNHNS and CDR2 SASEGT come from the germline V gene. V lost 6 bases, J lost 0 bases, and 9 bases lay in between.